The present T cell receptor beta chain was sequenced within a study of shared clonotypes between healthy human individuals. Note on this clone: Its antigen is undetermined.

Measured with immunoSEQ multiplex PCR; TCRdb has only the in-frame clones, and not every one. The sample yields some 580,000 clones, 97% seen once. Notes on the study in general: Several donors shared about 4.5% of their naive CD4 clonotypes. Unshared clonotypes carried lower generation probabilities than those common to all four donors.

The material sequenced was naive CD4+ T cells sorted from blood. Described subset: CD45RA+ positively selected. The source is a woman aged 25-40 years in good health.

The CDR3 spells CASSLPTRTPYEQYF. The CDR3 bases are TGTGCCAGCAGCTTACCCACGAGGACCCCCTACGAGCAGTACTTC. The V gene is TRBV7-8, the J gene TRBJ2-7; D is unclear. This CDR3 spans 15 amino acids. The ends were cut back, 2 bases at V and 2 bases at J, with 13 bases in the middle. Germline CDR1 and CDR2: SGHVS and FQNEAQ.